The entry below describes one TCR beta chain. Its target is not known. The table came from immunoSEQ multiplex PCR; TCRdb's copy has only in-frame clones and leaves some out. The sample has 65,000 to 75,000 clones; about 91% are singletons. Trimming shortened V by 3 bases and J by 5 bases, and 10 bases separated the two germline ends. The CDR3 has 13 residues. Germline V CDR1 and CDR2: SEHNR, FQNEAQ (reference sequence). The data derive from a study of OX40 agonist ivuxolimab in advanced cancers. Study conclusions and caveats: At doses 0.1 to 3.0 mg/kg, CD4+ and CD8+ clones expanded. CD8+ T cells averaged more expanded clones than CD4+.

The V gene is TRBV7-9, the J gene TRBJ1-1, with no clear D. The specimen comprised CD4+ or CD8+ T cells sorted from blood, sampled in a trial of the OX40 agonist ivuxolimab. This sequence originates from an adult with an advanced solid tumor such as melanoma, head and neck, liver or kidney cancer. The CDR3: CASSFKGGTEAFF. DNA of the CDR3: TGTGCCAGCAGCTTCAAGGGCGGTACTGAAGCTTTCTTT.